This T cell receptor beta chain was identified in a study of T-cell reconstitution after alpha-beta-depleted transplantation in children. This clonotype was seen ten or more times. TCRbeta library construction was performed incorporating unique molecular identifiers. Via MiXCR, TCRdb re-called the PCR reads, giving one row per CDR3 protein. The sample consists of around 370,000 distinct CDR3 sequences, 10% of them appearing once. Trimming pared 0 bases from V and 3 bases from J, leaving 4 bases between. CDR3 length equals 13 residues. Per the germline V gene, CDR1 is SGHRS and CDR2 is YFSETQ. The sample consisted of PBMCs from the stem cell graft donor, taken from the stem cell graft. The chain links TRBV5-1 to TRBJ1-5; no clear D. This clonotype was obtained from a human donor who donated a stem cell graft to a child with acute lymphoblastic leukemia. CDR3 in amino acids: CASSLDVNQPQHF. CDR3 coding DNA: TGCGCCAGCAGCTTGGATGTCAATCAGCCCCAGCATTTT.